Listed here is a single T cell receptor (beta chain). What it recognizes is unknown. TCR beta CDR3 sequences were amplified from RNA transcripts. The study used the HTBI primer set for a first-round RT-PCR of the TCR CDR3. TCRdb recomputed calls from the multiplex PCR reads with MiXCR, one row per CDR3 protein. Here the sample spans approximately 610,000 distinct CDR3 sequences, 16% being singletons. Uncontrolled infection, other autoimmune disease, pregnancy or lactation excluded patients. The V gene's germline CDR1 is SGHAT and CDR2 FQNNGV. The CDR3 consists of 14 residues. V was clipped by 5 bases and J by 3 bases, with 13 bases between them. These data originate in a study of T cells in Graves' hyperthyroidism and ophthalmopathy. Points from the study as a whole: Stable hyperthyroidism was separated from ophthalmopathy by a model based on 13 V-J features. Also found in blood were most expanded thyroid clonotypes above 0.001. In validation, the model predicted ophthalmopathy. These predictions came a median about 6 months before onset.

Material: blood. This TCR came from a woman between 18 and 29 years old with Graves' hyperthyroidism. J is TRBJ1-1 and V is TRBV11-2; D is ambiguous. The CDR3 DNA follows: TGTGCCAGCAGCCCCCGCAGGTGGGACACTGAAGCTTTCTTT. Translation: CASSPRRWDTEAFF.